Listed below are T cell receptor beta chains from one sample, sequenced in a study of blood T cells in healthy people across ages. A single record per CDR3 protein comes from TCRdb applying MiXCR to the 5' RACE reads. Among 1.2 million to 1.5 million distinct CDR3 sequences listed, approximately 59% were seen once. Sequenced sample: blood. The source is a man aged 18 to 30 in good health. Both conserved end residues are part of each CDR3. The D gene is left open where the match is weak. Some rows have no size entry. The others give once, few or many, or a class for an expanded clone.

v_call	j_call	clone_size	d_call	cdr3_nt	cdr3_aa
TRBV29-1	TRBJ2-3	.	.	TGCAGCGTTGATAGGTGGGAGGACTCTAGCACAGATACGCAGTATTTT	CSVDRWEDSSTDTQYF
TRBV6-1	TRBJ1-1	once	TRBD1	TGTGCCTCATACCGGGACAGGGGTATGAACACTGAAGCTTTCTTT	CASYRDRGMNTEAFF
TRBV11-3	TRBJ2-1	.	.	TGTGCCAGCAGCTCCCAAAGGGGGGCTGGCGAGCAGTTCTTC	CASSSQRGAGEQFF
TRBV29-1	TRBJ2-7	.	TRBD1	TGCGGACCGGGACAGGGCTTTTCCTACGAGCAGTACTTC	CGPGQGFSYEQYF
TRBV5-1	TRBJ2-1	.	TRBD2	TGCGCCAGCAGGAACTTACTAGCGGGAGGGCCAGTAAATGAGCAGTTCTTC	CASRNLLAGGPVNEQFF
TRBV4-1	TRBJ2-7	.	.	TGCGCCAGCAGCCAAAGTGCAGGGAGTACCTACGAGCAGTACTTC	CASSQSAGSTYEQYF
TRBV7-2	TRBJ2-7	.	TRBD2	TGTGCCAGCAGCTCCAGCGGGGGGAGCTCCTACGAGCAGTACTTC	CASSSSGGSSYEQYF
TRBV2	TRBJ2-5	few	TRBD2	TGTGCCAGCAGGGCCATAGCGGGGGGACTCCAAGAGACCCAGTACTTC	CASRAIAGGLQETQYF
TRBV4-1	TRBJ1-2	.	.	TGCGCCAGCAGCCAAGGAGACGGAGGTATGAAGTATGGCTACACCTTC	CASSQGDGGMKYGYTF
TRBV29-1	TRBJ1-1	.	.	TGCAGCGTTGACGGGACCCTGACGAACACTGAAGCTTTCTTT	CSVDGTLTNTEAFF
TRBV15	TRBJ2-1	.	TRBD2	TGTGCCACCAGCAGTCTACTAGCGGGGGGGAACAATGAGCAGTTCTTC	CATSSLLAGGNNEQFF
TRBV12-3/TRBV12-4	TRBJ2-3	.	.	TGTGCCAGCAGGGCCCTCTTGGATACGCAGTATTTT	CASRALLDTQYF
TRBV3-1	TRBJ2-5	.	TRBD2	TGTGCCAGCAGCCTAGCGGGGGGGCTCGGGACCCAGTACTTC	CASSLAGGLGTQYF
TRBV29-1	TRBJ2-7	once	TRBD2	TGCAGCGTTCTACTAGCGGGTGCTATCGAGCAGTACTTC	CSVLLAGAIEQYF
TRBV28	TRBJ1-2	.	.	TGTGCCAGCAGTTTAGAGGTATATAACTATGGCTACACCTTC	CASSLEVYNYGYTF
TRBV5-6	TRBJ1-1	few	.	TGTGCCAGCAGCTTTTCGGTCAGTGAAGCTTTCTTT	CASSFSVSEAFF
TRBV7-6	TRBJ1-6	.	.	TGTGCCAGCAGCCGCCACCGGGGGGGCCCATTCTGGAATTCACCCCTCCACTTT	CASSRHRGGPFWNSPLHF
TRBV9	TRBJ2-7	.	TRBD2	TGTGCCAGCAGCGTAGGACTAGCGGGAGCCTACGAGCAGTACTTC	CASSVGLAGAYEQYF
TRBV21-1	TRBJ1-1	.	.	TGTGCCAGCAGCAAAGACAGGAGGAACACTGAAGCTTTCTTT	CASSKDRRNTEAFF
TRBV20-1	TRBJ2-3	few	TRBD2	TGCAGTGCTAGCCTCACTAGCGGCCGCACAGATACGCAGTATTTT	CSASLTSGRTDTQYF
TRBV20-1	TRBJ1-2	.	TRBD1	TGCAGTGCTCCCGGCGCGGACAGGGACTATGGCTACACCTTC	CSAPGADRDYGYTF
TRBV12-5	TRBJ2-4	.	TRBD1	TGTGCTAGTGGTCTCAGACAGGGGGACCCTAAAGAGCTAGCCAAAAACATTCAGTACTTC	CASGLRQGDPKELAKNIQYF
TRBV6-1	TRBJ1-2	few	.	TGTGCCAGCAACGAATTGGGACTCCCGCGCGACTATGGCTACACCTTC	CASNELGLPRDYGYTF
TRBV4-1	TRBJ1-1	few	.	TGCGCCAGCAGCCTTGGGCCGGGGTCGAGCACTGAAGCTTTCTTT	CASSLGPGSSTEAFF
TRBV6-5	TRBJ1-2	.	.	TGTGCCAGCAGTTATCGCGGGTTGGATGGCTACACCTTC	CASSYRGLDGYTF
TRBV11-3	TRBJ2-1	.	.	TGTGCCAGCAGCTTACAGGGGCCCAATGAGCAGTTCTTC	CASSLQGPNEQFF
TRBV5-1	TRBJ2-1	.	.	TGCGCCAGCAGCTTGGGTAAGGGTACCTACAATGAGCAGTTCTTC	CASSLGKGTYNEQFF
TRBV27	TRBJ1-5	few	TRBD1	TGTGCCAGCAGTTCTGAGGGACAGGTCAATCAGCCCCAGCATTTT	CASSSEGQVNQPQHF
TRBV4-2	TRBJ2-3	.	TRBD1	TGTGCCAGCAGCCAAGAACAGGGGCGCGGCACAGATACGCAGTATTTT	CASSQEQGRGTDTQYF
TRBV10-3	TRBJ1-2	.	.	TGTGCCATCAGATCTGTTGTGGGGAACTATGGCTACACCTTC	CAIRSVVGNYGYTF
TRBV4-1	TRBJ2-1	few	TRBD1	TGCGCCAGCAGCCCCCAAGGACAGGGGAACCACAATGAGCAGTTCTTC	CASSPQGQGNHNEQFF
TRBV15	TRBJ2-1	.	.	TGTGCCACCAGCACGAGGACAGGGACTAACAATGAGCAGTTCTTC	CATSTRTGTNNEQFF
TRBV7-2	TRBJ2-1	once	.	TGTGCCAGCAGCTTAGATATCCTAGGAATTGAGCAGTTCTTC	CASSLDILGIEQFF
TRBV4-1	TRBJ2-1	.	.	TGCGCCAGCAGCCAAGGACAGCGCCAGACCCACAATGAGCAGTTCTTC	CASSQGQRQTHNEQFF
TRBV4-3	TRBJ2-6	.	.	TGCGCCAGCAGCCCTCGGGACTCCTCCCGCTCTGGGGCCAACGTCCTGACTTTC	CASSPRDSSRSGANVLTF
TRBV29-1	TRBJ2-7	once	.	TGCAGCGTTGGACTGAGGTTGGCCTCCGAGCAGTACTTC	CSVGLRLASEQYF